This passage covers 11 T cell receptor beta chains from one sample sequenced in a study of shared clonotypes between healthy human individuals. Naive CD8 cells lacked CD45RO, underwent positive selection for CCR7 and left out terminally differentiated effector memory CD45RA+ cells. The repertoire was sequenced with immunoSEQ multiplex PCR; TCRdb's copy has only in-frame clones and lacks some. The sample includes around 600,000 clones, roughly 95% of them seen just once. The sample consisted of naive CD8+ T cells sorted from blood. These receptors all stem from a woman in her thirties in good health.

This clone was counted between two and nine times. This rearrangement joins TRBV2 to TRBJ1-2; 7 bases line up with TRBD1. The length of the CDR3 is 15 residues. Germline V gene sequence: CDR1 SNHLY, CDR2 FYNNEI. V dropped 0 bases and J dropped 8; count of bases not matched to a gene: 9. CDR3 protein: CASSEALGGGGGYTF. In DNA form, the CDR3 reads TGTGCCAGCAGTGAAGCGCTTGGAGGGGGCGGAGGCTACACCTTC.

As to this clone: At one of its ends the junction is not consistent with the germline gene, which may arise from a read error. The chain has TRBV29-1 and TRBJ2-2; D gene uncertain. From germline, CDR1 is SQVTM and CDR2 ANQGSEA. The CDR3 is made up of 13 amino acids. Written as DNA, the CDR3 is TGCAGCGTTGACCTACCGAACGCCGGGGAGCTGTTTTTT. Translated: CSVDLPNAGELFF.

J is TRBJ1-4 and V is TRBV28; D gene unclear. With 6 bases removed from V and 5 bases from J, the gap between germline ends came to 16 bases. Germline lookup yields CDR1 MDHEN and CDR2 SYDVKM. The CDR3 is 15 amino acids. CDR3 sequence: CASRTRRIGNEKLFF. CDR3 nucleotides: TGTGCCAGCAGAACAAGGAGAATCGGGAATGAAAAACTGTTTTTT. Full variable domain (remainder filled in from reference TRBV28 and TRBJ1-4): DVKVTQSSRYLVKRTGEKVFLECVQDMDHENMFWYRQDPGLGLRLIYFSYDVKMKEKGDIPEGYSVSREKKERFSLILESASTNQTSMYLCASRTRRIGNEKLFFGSGTQLSVL.

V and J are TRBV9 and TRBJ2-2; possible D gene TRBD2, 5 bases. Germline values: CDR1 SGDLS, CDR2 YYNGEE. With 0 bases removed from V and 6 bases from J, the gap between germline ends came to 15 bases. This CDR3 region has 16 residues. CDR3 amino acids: CASSVVSGDYAGELFF. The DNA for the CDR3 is TGTGCCAGCAGCGTAGTTTCAGGAGACTACGCCGGGGAGCTGTTTTTT.

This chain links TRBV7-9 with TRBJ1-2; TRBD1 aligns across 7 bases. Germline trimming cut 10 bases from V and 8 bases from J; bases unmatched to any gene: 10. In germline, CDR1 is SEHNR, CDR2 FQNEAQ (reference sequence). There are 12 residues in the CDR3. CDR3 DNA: TGTGCCACCCGGGACAGCGTGTTGGGCTACACCTTC. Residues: CATRDSVLGYTF.

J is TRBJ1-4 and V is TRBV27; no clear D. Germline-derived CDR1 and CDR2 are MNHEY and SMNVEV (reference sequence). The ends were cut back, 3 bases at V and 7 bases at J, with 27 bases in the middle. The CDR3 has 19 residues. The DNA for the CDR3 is TGTGCCAGCAGTTTTGTGTCAGCTCCCCTTCCCTATCGTCGTGAAAAACTGTTTTTT. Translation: CASSFVSAPLPYRREKLFF.

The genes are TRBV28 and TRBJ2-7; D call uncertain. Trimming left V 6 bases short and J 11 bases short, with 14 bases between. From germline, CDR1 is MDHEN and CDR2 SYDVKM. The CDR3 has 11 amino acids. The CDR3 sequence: CASRTLLVEYF. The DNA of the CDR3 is TGTGCCAGCAGAACCCTTTTAGTAGAGTACTTC.

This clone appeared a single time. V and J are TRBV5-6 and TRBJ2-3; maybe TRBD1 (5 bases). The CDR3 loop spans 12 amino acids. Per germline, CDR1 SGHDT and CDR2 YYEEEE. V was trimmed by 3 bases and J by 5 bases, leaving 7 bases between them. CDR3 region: CASSSGIDTQYF. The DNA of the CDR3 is TGTGCCAGCAGCTCAGGGATAGATACGCAGTATTTT.

This chain's CDR3 is CSVGISGELFF. The CDR3 DNA is TGCAGCGTAGGGATTTCCGGGGAGCTGTTTTTT. V and J are TRBV29-1 and TRBJ2-2; D call uncertain. CDR1 and CDR2 from the germline V gene are SQVTM and ANQGSEA. V lost 6 bases, J lost 6 bases, and 8 bases lay in between. This CDR3 comprises 11 residues.

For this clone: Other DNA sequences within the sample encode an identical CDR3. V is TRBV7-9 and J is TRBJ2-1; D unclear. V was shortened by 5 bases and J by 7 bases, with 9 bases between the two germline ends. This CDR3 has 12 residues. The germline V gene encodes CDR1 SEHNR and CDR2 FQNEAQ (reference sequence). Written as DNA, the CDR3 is TGTGCCAGCAGCCCCTCCGGGAATGAGCAGTTCTTC. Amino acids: CASSPSGNEQFF.

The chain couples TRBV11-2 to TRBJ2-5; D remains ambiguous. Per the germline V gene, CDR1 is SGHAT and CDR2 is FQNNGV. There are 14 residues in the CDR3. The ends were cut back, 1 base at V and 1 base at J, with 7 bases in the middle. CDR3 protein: CASSLANSQETQYF. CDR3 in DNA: TGTGCCAGCAGCTTAGCAAACAGCCAAGAGACCCAGTACTTC.